A single sample is the source of the 20 T cell receptor beta chains below, sequenced in a study of identifying expanded T cells in peripheral blood. Sequencing was performed with immunoSEQ multiplex PCR; in TCRdb, only in-frame clones are kept and a portion is missing. Of under 150,000 clones in the sample, 75% to 90% were seen once. Sequencing was performed on blood. The receptors stem from a person aged 18 to 70 in good health.

The chain uses TRBV7-9 and TRBJ1-1; D possibly corresponds to TRBD1 (6 bases). With 5 bases removed from V and 4 bases from J, the gap between germline ends came to 20 bases. The germline V gene has CDR1 SEHNR and CDR2 FQNEAQ (reference sequence). The CDR3 covers 16 residues. The CDR3: CASSHPQGPRGTEAFF. The CDR3 nucleotides read TGTGCCAGCAGCCATCCCCAGGGGCCGAGGGGCACTGAAGCTTTCTTT.

This clone was found once. This chain uses TRBV13 with TRBJ2-5; D is ambiguous. The CDR3 loop spans 15 amino acids. Germline values: CDR1 PRHDT, CDR2 FYEKMQ (reference sequence). V was pared by 5 bases and J by 2 bases, with 15 bases between. The CDR3 region has the DNA TGTGCCAGCAGCCGGAGAACAGAGTTTCAAGAGACCCAGTACTTC. It translates to CASSRRTEFQETQYF.

The gene calls are TRBV27 and TRBJ1-5; the match to TRBD1 covers 10 bases. Germline V gene sequence: CDR1 MNHEY, CDR2 SMNVEV (reference sequence). This CDR3 has 17 amino acids. Trimming removed 5 bases from V and 3 bases from J; junction bases left unmatched: 10. In DNA, the CDR3 is TGTGCCAGCAGTACCCGACAGGGGGCGGCCTCCAATCAGCCCCAGCATTTT. It yields the protein CASSTRQGAASNQPQHF.

V is TRBV7-6 and J is TRBJ2-7; 8 bases line up with TRBD1. Trimming cost V 5 bases and J 5 bases; bases outside gene matches: 8. The V gene's germline CDR1 is SGHVS and CDR2 FNYEAQ. The CDR3 spans 14 residues. The CDR3 coding sequence is TGTGCCAGCAGCCCCCGGGACAGGTCGGACGAGCAGTACTTC. This translates into CASSPRDRSDEQYF.

J is TRBJ1-5 and V is TRBV28; possible D gene TRBD1, 5 bases. The CDR3 has 14 amino acids. Trimming stripped 1 base from V and 4 bases from J, with 8 bases between. The germline CDR1 and CDR2 sequences are MDHEN and SYDVKM. CDR3: CASSLLAGNQPQHF. The CDR3 DNA sequence: TGTGCCAGCAGTTTATTGGCAGGGAATCAGCCCCAGCATTTT.

The rearrangement joins TRBV5-1 to TRBJ2-5, with D possibly called TRBD1 or TRBD2 (6 bases each). CDR1 is SGHRS and CDR2 is YFSETQ in the germline V gene. The CDR3 has 15 residues. The V gene lost 5 bases and the J gene lost 5 bases, with 19 bases spanning the gap. The CDR3 DNA reads as TGCGCCAGCAGGAAGGGGGGAAGGGGAGTTGAGACCCAGTACTTC. Translated: CASRKGGRGVETQYF.

The genes are TRBV5-6 and TRBJ2-5, with D maybe TRBD2 (6 bases). The germline V gene encodes CDR1 SGHDT and CDR2 YYEEEE. The V gene lost 5 bases and the J gene lost 0 bases, with 11 bases spanning the gap. The CDR3 runs 14 residues. The CDR3 coding sequence is TGTGCCAGCAGTGGGGGGTGGTACCAAGAGACCCAGTACTTC. Encoded protein: CASSGGWYQETQYF.

The CDR3 region is CATTRQGPYEQYF. As DNA, the CDR3 is TGTGCCACCACCCGACAGGGACCCTACGAGCAGTACTTC. The V call is TRBV6-5, the J call TRBJ2-7; 7 positions match TRBD1. CDR3 length: 13 amino acids. Germline lookup yields CDR1 MNHEY and CDR2 SVGAGI. J was trimmed by 2 bases and V by 10 bases; bases with no gene match: 8.

This chain uses TRBV9 with TRBJ2-7, with D tentatively TRBD2 (6 bases). Germline V CDR1 and CDR2: SGDLS, YYNGEE. V gave up 0 bases and J gave up 3 bases, with 13 bases separating them. The CDR3 consists of 15 residues. Here the CDR3 reads CASSVAGGGVYEQYF. In DNA form, the CDR3 reads TGTGCCAGCAGCGTAGCGGGTGGAGGGGTCTACGAGCAGTACTTC.

This clone was recorded only once. The chain joins TRBV5-6 to TRBJ1-5, with TRBD1 as a possible D gene (5 bases). Trimming cost V 3 bases and J 1 base, with 14 bases left between them. The germline V gene has CDR1 SGHDT and CDR2 YYEEEE. The CDR3 loop spans 16 amino acids. Here the CDR3 DNA reads TGTGCCAGCAGCTCTTTGACAGAATACAGCAATCAGCCCCAGCATTTT. This gives the protein CASSSLTEYSNQPQHF.

The V gene is TRBV19, the J gene TRBJ2-7; TRBD1 is a possible D gene (5 bases). Germline CDR1 reads LNHDA; CDR2 reads SQIVND (reference sequence). Trimming cost V 5 bases and J 3 bases, with 14 bases left between them. The CDR3 is made up of 14 amino acids. The CDR3 sequence: CASSQSEGDYEQYF. The DNA of the CDR3 is TGTGCCAGTAGTCAATCGGAAGGGGACTACGAGCAGTACTTC. The entire variable domain, with the rest obtained from reference TRBV19 and TRBJ2-7, is as follows: DGGITQSPKYLFRKEGQNVTLSCEQNLNHDAMYWYRQDPGQGLRLIYYSQIVNDFQKGDIAEGYSVSREKKESFPLTVTSAQKNPTAFYLCASSQSEGDYEQYFGPGTRLTVT.

The chain links TRBV4-3 to TRBJ1-4; no firm D call. The CDR3 consists of 15 residues. Trimming took off 1 base at V and 8 bases at J, with 14 bases between the two ends. Per the germline V gene, CDR1 is LGHNA and CDR2 is YSLEER. The CDR3 bases are TGCGCCAGCAGCCAAGGGCCAAGGGCGAGAGAAAAACTGTTTTTT. Encoded protein: CASSQGPRAREKLFF.

This chain joins TRBV14 and TRBJ2-1; the D is unclear. Germline V gene sequence: CDR1 SGHDN, CDR2 FVKESK. V was clipped by 0 bases and J by 7 bases, with 1 base between them. The CDR3 length is 11 residues. This CDR3 reads CASSQDNEQFF. The CDR3 DNA sequence: TGTGCCAGCAGCCAAGATAATGAGCAGTTCTTC.

The chain links TRBV10-2 to TRBJ1-1; D gene uncertain. Trimming stripped 9 bases from V and 5 bases from J, with 10 bases between. This CDR3 spans 11 amino acids. The V gene's germline CDR1 is WSHSY and CDR2 SAAADI. The CDR3: CASERGTEAFF. The CDR3 DNA reads as TGCGCCAGTGAACGAGGGACTGAAGCTTTCTTT.

The V and J genes are TRBV27 and TRBJ2-3; 8 bases map to TRBD2. This CDR3 spans 16 amino acids. With 4 bases clipped from V and 2 bases from J, the junction kept 8 bases outside the gene matches. Germline values: CDR1 MNHEY, CDR2 SMNVEV (reference sequence). The CDR3 sequence is CASSSLGGGYTDTQYF. CDR3 nucleotides: TGTGCCAGCAGTTCGCTCGGGGGGGGATACACAGATACGCAGTATTTT.

The chain has TRBV9 and TRBJ2-7; D is unclear. V dropped 3 bases and J dropped 0 bases, with 13 bases sitting between them. Germline CDR1 reads SGDLS; CDR2 reads YYNGEE. CDR3 length equals 15 residues. CDR3 in amino acids: CASSAGPANSYEQYF. The CDR3 nucleotides read TGTGCCAGCAGCGCAGGCCCGGCGAACTCCTACGAGCAGTACTTC.

The chain joins TRBV5-6 to TRBJ1-2; D is ambiguous. This CDR3 spans 14 amino acids. In germline, CDR1 is SGHDT, CDR2 YYEEEE. The germline V and J ends were trimmed by 0 bases and 1 base, with 7 bases remaining between them. Written as DNA, the CDR3 is TGTGCCAGCAGCTTGGTGTTGATTAACTATGGCTACACCTTC. This codes for CASSLVLINYGYTF.

This clone was detected a few times. V and J are TRBV30 and TRBJ1-6; TRBD1 agrees at 9 bases. Germline values: CDR1 GTSNPN, CDR2 SVGIG (reference sequence). Trimming cost V 2 bases and J 4 bases; bases outside gene matches: 6. The CDR3 is made up of 16 amino acids. The CDR3 DNA reads as TGTGCCTGGAGTTTCACGGGACAGGGTTATAATTCACCCCTCCACTTT. This translates into CAWSFTGQGYNSPLHF.

This chain links TRBV28 with TRBJ1-5; D possibly corresponds to TRBD1 (6 bases). In germline, CDR1 is MDHEN, CDR2 SYDVKM. The CDR3 is made up of 13 amino acids. The V end was cut by 8 bases, the J end by 4 bases, with 12 bases between. This chain's CDR3 is CASFLGGNQPQHF. CDR3 nucleotide sequence: TGTGCCAGCTTTTTAGGGGGAAATCAGCCCCAGCATTTT. The variable domain in full, with the rest retrieved from reference TRBV28 and TRBJ1-5, is DVKVTQSSRYLVKRTGEKVFLECVQDMDHENMFWYRQDPGLGLRLIYFSYDVKMKEKGDIPEGYSVSREKKERFSLILESASTNQTSMYLCASFLGGNQPQHFGDGTRLSIL.

The V and J genes are TRBV19 and TRBJ1-1, with D perhaps matching TRBD1 (5 bases). The CDR3 length is 14 residues. The V gene's germline CDR1 is LNHDA and CDR2 SQIVND (reference sequence). With 7 bases removed from V and 5 bases from J, the gap between germline ends came to 17 bases. This chain's CDR3 is CASKILDGGTEAFF. The DNA of the CDR3 is TGTGCCAGTAAGATCCTGGACGGGGGGACTGAAGCTTTCTTT.